Described below is a single TCR beta chain sequence and its context. Its cognate antigen is unknown. This specimen belongs to a study of T cells after yellow fever vaccination. About the research overall: Fractions of limited cellularity were prepared by means of SMART-Seq v4 Ultra Low Input.

Study-wide results and limits: Most primary-vaccination clones recurred post-booster (approximately 96% CD4, around 90% CD8). The secondary response was weaker but peaked faster, day 5 versus 15.

MiXCR was run by TCRdb on the 5' RACE reads, yielding one entry per CDR3 protein. The sample contains about 120,000 distinct CDR3 sequences, nearly 15% of which appear only once. This receptor was taken from a man between 18 and 29 years old who received the YFV17D yellow fever vaccine. Sequenced material: CD8+ T cells sorted from PBMCs, taken 5 days after the yellow fever booster vaccination.

This chain's CDR3 is CASTQETQYF. Here the CDR3 DNA reads TGCGCCAGCACACAAGAGACCCAGTACTTC. The rearrangement links TRBV5-1 to TRBJ2-5; D remains unclear. The V end lost 6 bases, the J end lost 2 bases, and 2 bases lay between the germline ends. The CDR3 contains 10 residues. Germline lookup yields CDR1 SGHRS and CDR2 YFSETQ. Full variable domain (outside the CDR3, taken from reference TRBV5-1 and TRBJ2-5): KAGVTQTPRYLIKTRGQQVTLSCSPISGHRSVSWYQQTPGQGLQFLFEYFSETQRNKGNFPGRFSGRQFSNSRSEMNVSTLELGDSALYLCASTQETQYFGPGTRLLVL.